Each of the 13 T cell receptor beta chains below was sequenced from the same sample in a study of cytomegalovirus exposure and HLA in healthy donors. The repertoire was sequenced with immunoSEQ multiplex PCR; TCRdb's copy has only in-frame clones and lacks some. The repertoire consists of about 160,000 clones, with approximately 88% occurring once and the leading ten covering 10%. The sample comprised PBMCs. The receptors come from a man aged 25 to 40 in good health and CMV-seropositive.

CDR3 DNA: TGCGCCAGCAGCTTGGCCGGGCAGGGGGCTGGTCAGCCCCAGCATTTT. Protein product: CASSLAGQGAGQPQHF. The chain employs TRBV5-1 and TRBJ1-5; TRBD1 matches 8 bases. V trimming: 0 bases; J trimming: 6 bases; junction bases outside the gene matches: 8. CDR3 length: 16 amino acids. Germline CDR1 reads SGHRS; CDR2 reads YFSETQ.

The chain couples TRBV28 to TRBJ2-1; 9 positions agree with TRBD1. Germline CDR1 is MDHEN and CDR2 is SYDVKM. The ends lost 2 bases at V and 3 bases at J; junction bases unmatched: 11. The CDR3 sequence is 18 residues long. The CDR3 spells CASSLGGLGQGNYNEQFF. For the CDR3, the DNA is TGTGCCAGCAGTTTAGGGGGGCTAGGACAGGGGAACTACAATGAGCAGTTCTTC.

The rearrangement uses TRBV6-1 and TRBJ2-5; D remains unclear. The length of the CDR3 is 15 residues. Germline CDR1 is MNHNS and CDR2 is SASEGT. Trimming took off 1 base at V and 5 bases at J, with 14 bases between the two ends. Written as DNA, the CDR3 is TGTGCCAGCAGTGAAGGAGGTGACCCCCGGGAGACCCAGTACTTC. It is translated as CASSEGGDPRETQYF.

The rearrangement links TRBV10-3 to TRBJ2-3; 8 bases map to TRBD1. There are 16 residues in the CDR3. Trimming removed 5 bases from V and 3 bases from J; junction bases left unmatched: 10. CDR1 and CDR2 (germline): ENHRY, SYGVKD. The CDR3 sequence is CAISLRQGSVTDTQYF. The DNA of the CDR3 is TGTGCCATCAGTCTAAGACAGGGGTCGGTGACAGATACGCAGTATTTT.

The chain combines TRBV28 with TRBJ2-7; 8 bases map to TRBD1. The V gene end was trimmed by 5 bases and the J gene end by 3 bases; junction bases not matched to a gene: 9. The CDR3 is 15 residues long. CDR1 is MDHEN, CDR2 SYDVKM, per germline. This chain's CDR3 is CASSLPGQVFYEQYF. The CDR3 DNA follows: TGTGCCAGCAGTCTTCCGGGACAGGTCTTCTACGAGCAGTACTTC.

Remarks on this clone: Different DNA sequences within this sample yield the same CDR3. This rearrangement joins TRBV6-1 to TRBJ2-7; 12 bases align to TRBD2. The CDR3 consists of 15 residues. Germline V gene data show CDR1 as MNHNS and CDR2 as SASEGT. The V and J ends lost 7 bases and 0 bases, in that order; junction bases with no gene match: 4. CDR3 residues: CASTGLAGGSYEQYF. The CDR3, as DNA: TGTGCCAGCACGGGACTAGCGGGCGGCTCCTACGAGCAGTACTTC.

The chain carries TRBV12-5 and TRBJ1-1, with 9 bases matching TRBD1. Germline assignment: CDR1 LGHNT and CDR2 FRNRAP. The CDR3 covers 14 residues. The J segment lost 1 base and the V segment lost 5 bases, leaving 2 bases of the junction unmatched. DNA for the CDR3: TGTGCTAGTGGTCCGGGACAGGGGAACACTGAAGCTTTCTTT. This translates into CASGPGQGNTEAFF.

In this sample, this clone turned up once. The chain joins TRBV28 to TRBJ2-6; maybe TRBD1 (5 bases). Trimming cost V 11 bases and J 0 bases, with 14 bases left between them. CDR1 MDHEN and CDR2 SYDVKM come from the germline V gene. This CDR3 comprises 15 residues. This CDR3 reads CAAGQGSSGANVLTF. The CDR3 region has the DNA TGTGCCGCCGGGCAGGGTTCCTCTGGGGCCAACGTCCTGACTTTC.

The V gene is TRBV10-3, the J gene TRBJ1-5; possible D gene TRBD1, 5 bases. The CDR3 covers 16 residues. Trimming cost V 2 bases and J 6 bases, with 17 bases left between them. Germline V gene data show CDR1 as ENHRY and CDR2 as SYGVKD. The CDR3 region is CAISELWTSKSQPQHF. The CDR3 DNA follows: TGTGCCATCAGTGAGCTTTGGACATCCAAAAGTCAGCCCCAGCATTTT.

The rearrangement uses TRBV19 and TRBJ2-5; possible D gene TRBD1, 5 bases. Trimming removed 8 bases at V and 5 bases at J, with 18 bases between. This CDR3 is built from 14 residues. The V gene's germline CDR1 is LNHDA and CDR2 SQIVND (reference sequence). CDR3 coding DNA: TGTGCCAGTCAGGGATTAGGTCTGGAGGAGACCCAGTACTTC. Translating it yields CASQGLGLEETQYF.

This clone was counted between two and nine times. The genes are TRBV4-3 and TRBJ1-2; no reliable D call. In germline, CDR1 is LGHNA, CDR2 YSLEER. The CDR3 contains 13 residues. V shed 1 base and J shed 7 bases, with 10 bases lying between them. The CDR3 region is CASSQVPGFGYTF. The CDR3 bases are TGCGCCAGCAGCCAAGTTCCCGGGTTTGGCTACACCTTC.

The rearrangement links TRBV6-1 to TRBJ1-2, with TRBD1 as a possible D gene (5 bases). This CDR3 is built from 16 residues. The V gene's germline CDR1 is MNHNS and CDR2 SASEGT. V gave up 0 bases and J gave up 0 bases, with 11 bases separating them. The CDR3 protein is CASSEAGGEANYGYTF. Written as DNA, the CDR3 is TGTGCCAGCAGTGAAGCTGGGGGGGAAGCTAACTATGGCTACACCTTC.

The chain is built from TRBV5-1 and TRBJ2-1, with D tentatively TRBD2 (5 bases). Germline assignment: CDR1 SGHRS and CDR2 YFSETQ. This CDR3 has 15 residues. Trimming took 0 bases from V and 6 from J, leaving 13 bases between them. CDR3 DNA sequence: TGCGCCAGCAGCTTGGAGAGTGCGGAGGTCAATGAGCAGTTCTTC. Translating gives CASSLESAEVNEQFF.